Here is one T cell receptor beta chain with its context. The data derive from a study of shared T cell receptors in the human thymus. This CDR3 comprises 16 residues. Germline V CDR1 and CDR2: LGHNA, YNFKEQ. Trimming removed 4 bases at V and 0 bases at J, with 15 bases between. Here immunoSEQ multiplex PCR was the method, and the copy in TCRdb shows in-frame clones only, minus some. The sample lists hundreds of thousands of clones, approximately 90% occurring once. These records were also assigned to another study, of human thymus T cells. From that study: The people who donated were healthy Finnish babies having corrective surgery for congenital heart defects. Thymus tissue for the work was resected from patients undergoing corrective heart surgery. Biased V and J segment usage appeared in thymus and peripheral blood.

Sequencing was carried out using thymocytes. The clonotype was recovered from a boy in the first two years of life with a congenital heart defect. The chain uses TRBV4-2 and TRBJ1-1, with D uncertain. CDR3 nucleotide sequence: TGTGCCAGCAGCCCCGTTACGGGGATGGTGAACACTGAAGCTTTCTTT. Protein product: CASSPVTGMVNTEAFF.